A selection of T cell receptor beta chains follows, all from one sample in a study of blood T cell repertoires in COVID-19. Sequencing used immunoSEQ multiplex PCR; TCRdb keeps in-frame clones, though not all of them. The table includes some 150,000 clones, approximately 88% detected once. Sample: peripheral blood. The receptors shown here come from a woman in her forties or fifties with acute or convalescent COVID-19. Each CDR3 is given with its conserved first and last residue. D genes are given only for firm matches. Size values are once, few and many counts, or a class for expanded clones, and some rows have none.

clone_size: .; v_call: TRBV21-1; j_call: TRBJ2-3; d_call: .; cdr3_aa: CASSRGFTDTQYF; cdr3_nt: TGTGCCAGCAGCAGAGGTTTCACAGATACGCAGTATTTT
clone_size: .; v_call: TRBV18; j_call: TRBJ2-3; d_call: .; cdr3_aa: CASGRGSTDTQYF; cdr3_nt: TGTGCCAGCGGGCGGGGTAGCACAGATACGCAGTATTTT
clone_size: .; v_call: TRBV12-5; j_call: TRBJ2-7; d_call: TRBD2; cdr3_aa: CASGLGLAGAADEQYF; cdr3_nt: TGTGCTAGTGGTTTAGGACTAGCGGGAGCCGCGGACGAGCAGTACTTC
clone_size: .; v_call: TRBV12-2; j_call: TRBJ2-7; d_call: .; cdr3_aa: CASRLAITGGEQYF; cdr3_nt: TGTGCAAGTCGCTTAGCGATCACAGGGGGCGAGCAGTACTTC
clone_size: .; v_call: TRBV10-3; j_call: TRBJ2-1; d_call: TRBD1; cdr3_aa: CAITWDSYNEQFF; cdr3_nt: TGTGCCATCACCTGGGACAGTTACAATGAGCAGTTCTTC
clone_size: .; v_call: TRBV2; j_call: TRBJ2-5; d_call: .; cdr3_aa: CASGLQGLRQETQYF; cdr3_nt: TGTGCCAGCGGATTACAGGGCCTCCGCCAAGAGACCCAGTACTTC
clone_size: .; v_call: TRBV3-1/TRBV3-2; j_call: TRBJ1-2; d_call: .; cdr3_aa: CASSISGSRGNYGYTF; cdr3_nt: TGTGCCAGCAGCATTTCGGGGTCGAGAGGGAACTATGGCTACACCTTC
clone_size: .; v_call: TRBV10-3; j_call: TRBJ1-2; d_call: .; cdr3_aa: CAIREGEYGYTF; cdr3_nt: TGTGCCATCAGAGAGGGGGAGTACGGCTACACCTTC
clone_size: once; v_call: TRBV30; j_call: TRBJ2-2; d_call: TRBD2; cdr3_aa: CAWSQGLAVPGELFF; cdr3_nt: TGTGCCTGGAGTCAGGGACTAGCGGTCCCCGGGGAGCTGTTTTTT
clone_size: few; v_call: TRBV10-2; j_call: TRBJ1-5; d_call: .; cdr3_aa: CASSESTVNQPQHF; cdr3_nt: TGCGCCAGCAGTGAGTCTACGGTCAATCAGCCCCAGCATTTT